This T cell receptor beta chain emerged from a study of T cells in Graves' hyperthyroidism and ophthalmopathy. In this sample, this clonotype turned up many times. Its specificity is not known. Study observations and caveats: Most clonotypes expanded in thyroid above 0.001 were likewise present in blood.

CDR3 length equals 14 residues. Germline CDR1 is MNHEY and CDR2 is SVGEGT. Trimming left V 3 bases short and J 1 base short, with 9 bases between. Amplified TCR beta CDR3 regions derived from RNA transcripts. HTBI primers drove first-round RT-PCR of the TCR CDR3. TCRdb itself ran the multiplex PCR reads through MiXCR, one entry per CDR3 protein. The sample has 640,000 or so distinct CDR3 sequences, about 15% seen once; the top ten hold about 4.5%. Investigators excluded patients with uncontrolled infection, other autoimmune disease, pregnancy or lactation. The sample consisted of blood. The clonotype originates from a woman in her 40s with Graves' ophthalmopathy. V is TRBV6-2 or TRBV6-3 and J is TRBJ2-5; the D is unclear. The CDR3 DNA is TGTGCCAGCAGTTATTTGGCACCCCAAGAGACCCAGTACTTC. This encodes CASSYLAPQETQYF.